This T cell receptor (beta chain) was recovered during a study of blood T cell repertoires in COVID-19. Study information: Sites across the United States, Italy and Spain contributed samples from acute and convalescent COVID-19.

Generated by immunoSEQ multiplex PCR, the TCRdb table keeps only in-frame clones and is missing some. The sample contains 85,000 to 90,000 clones, 75% to 90% of which appear only once. This clone was seen only once. The CDR3 has 14 residues. Germline V gives CDR1 SGHRS, CDR2 YFSETQ. V gave up 4 bases and J gave up 5 bases, with 12 bases separating them. This receptor was obtained from a woman older than 75 with active COVID-19. Source material: peripheral blood. The chain carries TRBV5-1 and TRBJ2-2, with D possibly TRBD1 on 6 matching bases. The CDR3 nucleotides are TGCGCCAGCAGCATATTAACAGGGACCGGGGAGCTGTTTTTT. Translated: CASSILTGTGELFF.